The clone carrying this T cell receptor beta chain was counted between two and nine times. The target antigen is unknown. The entry originates in a study of identical twins. The study's findings and limits: Abundant beta clonotypes from cord blood had fewer insertions, unlike memory repertoires, which showed none. Models came in too low on out-of-frame TCR alpha sharing in monozygotic twins. Part of the zero-insertion signal could reflect confounding by invariant MAIT and iNKT cells.

One entry per CDR3 protein results from TCRdb running MiXCR on the 5' RACE reads. The sample contains about 240,000 distinct CDR3 sequences, more than 9% of which appear only once. The CDR3 runs 14 residues. V lost 6 bases and J 0 bases, leaving 8 bases between the germline ends. CDR1 and CDR2 from the germline V gene are LNHNV and YYDKDF (reference sequence). This sequence was found in a man in his fifties or sixties in good health. This sequence joins TRBV15 and TRBJ1-4; D is undetermined. The sample comprised memory T cells sorted from blood. The DNA of the CDR3 is TGTGCCACCAGAAAGGGAGCAACTAATGAAAAACTGTTTTTT. This gives the protein CATRKGATNEKLFF. Together with reference TRBV15 and TRBJ1-4, the CDR3 gives the full variable domain: DAMVIQNPRYQVTQFGKPVTLSCSQTLNHNVMYWYQQKSSQAPKLLFHYYDKDFNNEADTPDNFQSRRPNTSFCFLDIRSPGLGDTAMYLCATRKGATNEKLFFGSGTQLSVL.